One and the same sample provided the 14 T cell receptor beta chains below, sequenced in a study of blood T cell repertoires in COVID-19. This table comes from immunoSEQ multiplex PCR, and its TCRdb copy is limited to in-frame clones, with some not included. Seen here are some 69,000 clones, about 82% observed once, and the top ten hold less than 2%. Sequenced sample: peripheral blood. The receptor set was obtained from a woman aged 60 to 75 with acute or convalescent COVID-19.

The chain couples TRBV4-1 to TRBJ2-7; D remains ambiguous. The germline V and J ends were trimmed by 4 bases and 2 bases, with 21 bases remaining between them. The CDR3 runs 17 residues. CDR1 and CDR2 from the germline V gene are MGHRA and YSYEKL. CDR3 region: CASSLRHPPPTPYEQYF. The CDR3 DNA is TGCGCCAGCAGCCTGCGACACCCCCCCCCGACCCCCTACGAGCAGTACTTC.

V gene TRBV6-1 combines with J gene TRBJ1-2, with 9 bases fitting TRBD1. This CDR3 is 15 amino acids long. With V trimmed by 3 bases and J by 4 bases, 6 bases remained unmatched. Germline CDR1 MNHNS, CDR2 SASEGT. This CDR3 is CASSDKTGGVYGYTF. The CDR3 DNA reads TGTGCCAGCAGTGATAAGACAGGGGGGGTCTATGGCTACACCTTC.

The V and J genes are TRBV30 and TRBJ2-3; 10 nucleotides line up with TRBD1. V shed 2 bases and J 5 bases; nucleotides not matched to a gene: 16. The CDR3 is made up of 18 amino acids. Germline CDR1 is GTSNPN and CDR2 is SVGIG (reference sequence). CDR3 amino acids: CAWSQLRTSTGGEDTQYF. The CDR3 bases are TGTGCCTGGAGTCAACTACGGACCTCGACAGGGGGCGAAGATACGCAGTATTTT.

The chain joins TRBV7-9 to TRBJ1-1, with D possibly being TRBD1 (6 bases). The CDR3 is 15 amino acids. Trimming pared 5 bases from V and 3 bases from J, leaving 16 bases between. Germline V CDR1 and CDR2: SEHNR, FQNEAQ (reference sequence). The CDR3 protein is CASSPSQGYDTEAFF. The CDR3 DNA reads as TGTGCCAGCAGCCCGTCACAGGGTTACGACACTGAAGCTTTCTTT.

The rearrangement uses TRBV12-3 or TRBV12-4 and TRBJ1-5; maybe TRBD1 (6 bases). The V end was cut by 6 bases, the J end by 7 bases, with 13 bases between. The CDR3 spans 13 residues. The CDR3 region is CASSRTGLQPQHF. CDR3 coding DNA: TGTGCCAGCAGCCGTACAGGGCTACAGCCCCAGCATTTT.

The CDR3 sequence: CASSLIGAMETQYF. DNA for the CDR3: TGCGCCAGCAGCTTGATAGGGGCGATGGAGACCCAGTACTTC. The chain couples TRBV5-1 to TRBJ2-5; maybe TRBD1 (5 bases). Between the trimmed V and J ends, which lost 1 base and 5 bases, there was a span of 12 bases. Germline V gives CDR1 SGHRS, CDR2 YFSETQ. The CDR3 length is 14 residues.

This chain uses TRBV19 with TRBJ2-1, with D unclear. The CDR3 consists of 15 residues. Trimming left V 1 base short and J 7 bases short, with 14 bases between. Germline lookup yields CDR1 LNHDA and CDR2 SQIVND (reference sequence). The CDR3: CASSIAALGDNEQFF. The CDR3 coding sequence is TGTGCCAGTAGTATAGCTGCCCTAGGTGATAATGAGCAGTTCTTC.

This clone was observed a handful of times. This chain links TRBV6-6 with TRBJ1-6, with a possible D match to TRBD1 (6 bases). CDR3 length equals 17 residues. V shed 5 bases and J shed 0 bases, with 14 bases lying between them. Germline loops: CDR1 MNHNY, CDR2 SVGAGI (reference sequence). CDR3 coding DNA: TGTGCCAGCAGTCCCCCGCAGGGGAGCTCCTATAATTCACCCCTCCACTTT. Translated: CASSPPQGSSYNSPLHF.

CDR3 in amino acids: CASSSTQGRDGYTF. The CDR3 DNA sequence: TGTGCCAGCAGCTCGACGCAGGGGAGGGATGGCTACACCTTC. This chain joins TRBV5-4 and TRBJ1-2; tentatively, D is TRBD1 (6 bases). The germline CDR1 and CDR2 sequences are SGHNT and YYREEE (reference sequence). The germline V and J ends were trimmed by 3 bases and 6 bases, with 15 bases remaining between them. CDR3 length: 14 residues.

This rearrangement joins TRBV11-1 to TRBJ1-4, with D hard to call. Trimming stripped 3 bases from V and 12 bases from J, with 20 bases between. Germline CDR1 SGHAT, CDR2 FQDESV (reference sequence). This CDR3 has 15 amino acids. The CDR3: CASSLTFDRRYELFF. Written as DNA, the CDR3 is TGTGCCAGCAGCTTGACATTCGACCGAAGATATGAACTGTTTTTT.

The J gene is TRBJ1-5, the V gene TRBV19; 7 bases fit TRBD1. CDR3 length equals 14 residues. J lost 4 bases, V lost 4 bases, and 4 bases had no gene match. CDR1 and CDR2 from the germline V gene are LNHDA and SQIVND (reference sequence). In DNA, the CDR3 is TGTGCCAGTAGTAAGACAGGGCCTAATCAGCCCCAGCATTTT. This translates into CASSKTGPNQPQHF.

The rearrangement joins TRBV13 to TRBJ2-6; 10 bases map to TRBD1. The CDR3 has 20 residues. CDR1 PRHDT and CDR2 FYEKMQ come from the germline V gene (reference sequence). V gave up 1 base and J gave up 0 bases; unmatched junction bases: 9. This CDR3 reads CASSLVLGDRGLSGANVLTF. The DNA of the CDR3 is TGTGCCAGCAGCTTAGTGTTAGGGGACAGGGGCCTCTCTGGGGCCAACGTCCTGACTTTC. The full variable domain, its missing parts supplied by reference TRBV13 and TRBJ2-6, is AAGVIQSPRHLIKEKRETATLKCYPIPRHDTVYWYQQGPGQDPQFLISFYEKMQSDKGSIPDRFSAQQFSDYHSELNMSSLELGDSALYFCASSLVLGDRGLSGANVLTFGAGSRLTVL.

The J gene is TRBJ2-2, the V gene TRBV18; no clear D. This CDR3 is 15 amino acids long. Trimming removed 3 bases from V and 2 bases from J, with 10 bases in between. Germline CDR1 KGHSH, CDR2 LQKENI. The DNA of the CDR3 is TGTGCCAGCTCACCCCGTGGCCGCAACACCGGGGAGCTGTTTTTT. Its translation is CASSPRGRNTGELFF. Using reference TRBV18 and TRBJ2-2 for the parts outside the CDR3, the full variable domain is NAGVMQNPRHLVRRRGQEARLRCSPMKGHSHVYWYRQLPEEGLKFMVYLQKENIIDESGMPKERFSAEFPKEGPSILRIQQVVRGDSAAYFCASSPRGRNTGELFFGEGSRLTVL.

This clone was picked up a small number of times. Distinct nucleotide sequences in the sample also encode this CDR3. The gene calls are TRBV4-1 and TRBJ1-1, with 8 nucleotides matching TRBD1. The CDR3 contains 16 residues. With V trimmed by 1 base and J by 5 bases, 9 bases remained unmatched. The germline gives CDR1 MGHRA, CDR2 YSYEKL. The CDR3 DNA sequence: TGCGCCAGCAGCCAAGGGGGCAGGGGGCGGCGAACTGAAGCTTTCTTT. It specifies CASSQGGRGRRTEAFF.